This record looks at one TCR beta chain sequence and its context. The CDR3 is made up of 16 amino acids. Germline-derived CDR1 and CDR2 are KGHSH and LQKENI. V lost 3 bases, J lost 0 bases, and 9 bases lay in between. The data derive from a study of blood T cell repertoires in COVID-19. Data came from immunoSEQ multiplex PCR; TCRdb stores just in-frame clones and leaves some out. The table shows roughly 32,000 clones, with roughly 85% occurring only once. Sequenced sample: peripheral blood. The V call is TRBV18, the J call TRBJ2-6, with a possible D match to TRBD1 (5 bases). This clonotype was sampled from a man older than 75 with active COVID-19. CDR3 sequence: CASSPRQNSGANVLTF. In nucleotides, the CDR3 is TGTGCCAGCTCACCTAGACAGAACTCTGGGGCCAACGTCCTGACTTTC.